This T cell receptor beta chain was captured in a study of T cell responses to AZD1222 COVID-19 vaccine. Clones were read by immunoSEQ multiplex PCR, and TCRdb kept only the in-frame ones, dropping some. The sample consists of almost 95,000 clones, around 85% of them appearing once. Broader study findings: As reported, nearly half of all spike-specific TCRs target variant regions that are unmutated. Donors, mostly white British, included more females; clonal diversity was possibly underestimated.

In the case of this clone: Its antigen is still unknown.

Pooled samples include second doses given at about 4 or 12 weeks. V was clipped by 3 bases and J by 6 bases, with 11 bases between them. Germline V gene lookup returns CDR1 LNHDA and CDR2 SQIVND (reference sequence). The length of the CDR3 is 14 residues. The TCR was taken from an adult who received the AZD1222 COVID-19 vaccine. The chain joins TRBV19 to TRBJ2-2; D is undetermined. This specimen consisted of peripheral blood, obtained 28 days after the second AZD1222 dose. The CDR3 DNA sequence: TGTGCCAGTAGTATTAGCAGAATCCCCGGGGAGCTGTTTTTT. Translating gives CASSISRIPGELFF.